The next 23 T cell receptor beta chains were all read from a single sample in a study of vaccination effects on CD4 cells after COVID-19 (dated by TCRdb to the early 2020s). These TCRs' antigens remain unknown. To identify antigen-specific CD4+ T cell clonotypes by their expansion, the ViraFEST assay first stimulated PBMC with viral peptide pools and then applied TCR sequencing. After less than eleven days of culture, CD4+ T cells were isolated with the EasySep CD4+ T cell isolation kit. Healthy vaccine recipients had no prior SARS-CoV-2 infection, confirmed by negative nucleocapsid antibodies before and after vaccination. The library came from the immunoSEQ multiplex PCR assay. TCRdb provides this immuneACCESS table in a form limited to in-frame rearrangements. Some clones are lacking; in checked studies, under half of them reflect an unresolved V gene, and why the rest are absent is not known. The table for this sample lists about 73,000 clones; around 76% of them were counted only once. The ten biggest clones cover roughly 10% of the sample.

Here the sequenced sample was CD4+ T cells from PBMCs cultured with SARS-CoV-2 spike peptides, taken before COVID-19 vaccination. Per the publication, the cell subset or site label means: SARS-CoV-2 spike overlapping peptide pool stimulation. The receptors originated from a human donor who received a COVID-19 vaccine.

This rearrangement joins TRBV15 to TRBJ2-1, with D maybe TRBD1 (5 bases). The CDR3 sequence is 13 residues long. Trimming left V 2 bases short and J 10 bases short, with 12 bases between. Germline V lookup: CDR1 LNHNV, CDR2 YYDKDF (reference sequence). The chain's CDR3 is CATSRLGLGEQFF. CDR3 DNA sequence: TGTGCCACCAGCAGATTGGGGCTGGGCGAGCAGTTCTTC. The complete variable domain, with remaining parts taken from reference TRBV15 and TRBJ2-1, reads DAMVIQNPRYQVTQFGKPVTLSCSQTLNHNVMYWYQQKSSQAPKLLFHYYDKDFNNEADTPDNFQSRRPNTSFCFLDIRSPGLGDTAMYLCATSRLGLGEQFFGPGTRLTVL.

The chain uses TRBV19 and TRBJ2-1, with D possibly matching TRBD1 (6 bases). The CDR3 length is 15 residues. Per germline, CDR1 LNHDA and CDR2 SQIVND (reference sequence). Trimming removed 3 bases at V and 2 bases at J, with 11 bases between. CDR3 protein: CASSIRGDPYNEQFF. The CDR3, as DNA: TGTGCCAGTAGTATCAGGGGCGACCCCTACAATGAGCAGTTCTTC.

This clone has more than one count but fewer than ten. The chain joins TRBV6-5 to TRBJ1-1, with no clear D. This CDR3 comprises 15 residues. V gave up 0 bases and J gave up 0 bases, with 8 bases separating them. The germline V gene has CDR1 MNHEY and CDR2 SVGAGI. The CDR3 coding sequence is TGTGCCAGCAGTTACTCGTGGACGGTGAACACTGAAGCTTTCTTT. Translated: CASSYSWTVNTEAFF.

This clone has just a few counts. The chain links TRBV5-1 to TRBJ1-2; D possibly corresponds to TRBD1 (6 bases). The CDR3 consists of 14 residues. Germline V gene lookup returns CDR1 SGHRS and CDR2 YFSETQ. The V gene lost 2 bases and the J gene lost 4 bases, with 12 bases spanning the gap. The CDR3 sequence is CASSLTGTSYGYTF. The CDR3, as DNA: TGCGCCAGCAGCTTAACCGGGACATCCTATGGCTACACCTTC.

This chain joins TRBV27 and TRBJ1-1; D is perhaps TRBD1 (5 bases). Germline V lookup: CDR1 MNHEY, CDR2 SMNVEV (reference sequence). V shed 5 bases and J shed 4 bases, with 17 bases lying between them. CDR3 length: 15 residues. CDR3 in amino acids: CASSPEQAKVTEAFF. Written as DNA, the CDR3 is TGTGCCAGCAGTCCGGAACAGGCTAAGGTCACTGAAGCTTTCTTT.

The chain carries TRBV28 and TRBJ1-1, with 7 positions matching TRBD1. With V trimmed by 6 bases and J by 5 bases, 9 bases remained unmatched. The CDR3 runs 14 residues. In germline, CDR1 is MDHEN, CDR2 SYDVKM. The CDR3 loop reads CASRGGLRGTEAFF. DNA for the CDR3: TGTGCCAGCAGAGGGGGCCTCAGGGGTACTGAAGCTTTCTTT.

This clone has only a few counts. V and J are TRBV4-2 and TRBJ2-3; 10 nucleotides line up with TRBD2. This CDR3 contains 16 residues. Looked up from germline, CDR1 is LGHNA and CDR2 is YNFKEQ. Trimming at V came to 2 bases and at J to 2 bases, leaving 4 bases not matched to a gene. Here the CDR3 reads CASSQRTSGDTDTQYF. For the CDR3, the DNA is TGTGCCAGCAGCCAAAGGACTAGCGGTGACACAGATACGCAGTATTTT.

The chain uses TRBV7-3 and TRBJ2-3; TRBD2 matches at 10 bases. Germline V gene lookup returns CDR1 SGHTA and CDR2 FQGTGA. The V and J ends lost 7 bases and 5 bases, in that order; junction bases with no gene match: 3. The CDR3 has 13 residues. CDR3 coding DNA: TGTGCCAGCACCAGGACTAGCGGAGATACGCAGTATTTT. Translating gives CASTRTSGDTQYF.

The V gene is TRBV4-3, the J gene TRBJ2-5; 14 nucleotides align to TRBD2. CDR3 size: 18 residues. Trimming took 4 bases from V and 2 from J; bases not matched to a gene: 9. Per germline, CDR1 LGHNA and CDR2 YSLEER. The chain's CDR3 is CASSPNLGLAGEQETQYF. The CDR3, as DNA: TGCGCCAGCAGCCCCAATCTGGGACTAGCGGGGGAACAAGAGACCCAGTACTTC.

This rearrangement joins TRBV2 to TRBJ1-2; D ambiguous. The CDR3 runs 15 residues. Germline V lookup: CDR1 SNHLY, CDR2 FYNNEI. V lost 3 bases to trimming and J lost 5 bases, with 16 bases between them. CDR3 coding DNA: TGTGCCAGCAGTGAGGCGGGCAAGTCTTATTATGGCTACACCTTC. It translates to CASSEAGKSYYGYTF.

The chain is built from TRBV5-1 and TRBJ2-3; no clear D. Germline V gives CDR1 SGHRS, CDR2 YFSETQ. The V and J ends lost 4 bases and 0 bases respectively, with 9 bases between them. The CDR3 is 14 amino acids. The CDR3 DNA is TGCGCCAGCAGCCTTCAGGCTAGCACAGATACGCAGTATTTT. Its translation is CASSLQASTDTQYF. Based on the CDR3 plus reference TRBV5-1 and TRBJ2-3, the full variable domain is KAGVTQTPRYLIKTRGQQVTLSCSPISGHRSVSWYQQTPGQGLQFLFEYFSETQRNKGNFPGRFSGRQFSNSRSEMNVSTLELGDSALYLCASSLQASTDTQYFGPGTRLTVL.

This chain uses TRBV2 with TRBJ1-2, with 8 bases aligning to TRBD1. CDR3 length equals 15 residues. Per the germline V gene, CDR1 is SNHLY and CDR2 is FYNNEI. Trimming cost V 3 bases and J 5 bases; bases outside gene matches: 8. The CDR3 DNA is TGTGCCAGCAGTGATTCTAACAGGGGGTTTTATGGCTACACCTTC. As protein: CASSDSNRGFYGYTF.

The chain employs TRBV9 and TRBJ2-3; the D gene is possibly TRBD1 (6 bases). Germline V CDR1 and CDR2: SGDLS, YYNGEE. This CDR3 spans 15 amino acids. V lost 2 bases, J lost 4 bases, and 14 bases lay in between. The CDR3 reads CASSVDSSPADTQYF. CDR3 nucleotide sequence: TGTGCCAGCAGCGTGGACAGTTCCCCGGCAGATACGCAGTATTTT.

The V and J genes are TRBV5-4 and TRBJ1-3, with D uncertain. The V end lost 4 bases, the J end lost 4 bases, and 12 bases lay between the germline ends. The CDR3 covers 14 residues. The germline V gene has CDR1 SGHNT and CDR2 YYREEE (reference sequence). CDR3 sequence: CASSTREGGNTIYF. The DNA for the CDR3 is TGTGCCAGCAGCACTAGGGAGGGAGGAAACACCATATATTTT.

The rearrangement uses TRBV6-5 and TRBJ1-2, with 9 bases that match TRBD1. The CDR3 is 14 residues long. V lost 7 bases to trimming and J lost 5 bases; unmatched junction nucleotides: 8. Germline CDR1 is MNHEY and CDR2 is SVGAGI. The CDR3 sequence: CASNTGGAGYGYTF. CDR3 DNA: TGTGCCAGCAATACAGGGGGCGCAGGGTATGGCTACACCTTC.

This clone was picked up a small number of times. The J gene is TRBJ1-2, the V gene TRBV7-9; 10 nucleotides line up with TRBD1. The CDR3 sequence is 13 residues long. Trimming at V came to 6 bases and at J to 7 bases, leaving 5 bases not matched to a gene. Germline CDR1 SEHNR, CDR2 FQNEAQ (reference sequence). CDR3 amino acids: CASRGQGRGGYTF. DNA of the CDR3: TGTGCCAGCAGGGGACAGGGGAGAGGTGGCTACACCTTC.

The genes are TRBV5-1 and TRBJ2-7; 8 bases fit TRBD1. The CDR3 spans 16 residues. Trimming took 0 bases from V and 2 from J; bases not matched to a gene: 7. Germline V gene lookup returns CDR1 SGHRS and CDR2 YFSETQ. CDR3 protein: CASSLGTGSSAYEQYV. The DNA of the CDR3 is TGCGCCAGCAGCTTGGGGACAGGGTCGAGCGCCTACGAGCAGTACGTC.

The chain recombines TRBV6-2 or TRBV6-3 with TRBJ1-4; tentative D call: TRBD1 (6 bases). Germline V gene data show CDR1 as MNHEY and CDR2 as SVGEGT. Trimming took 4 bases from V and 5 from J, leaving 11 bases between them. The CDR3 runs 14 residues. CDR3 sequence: CASSSTGANEKLFF. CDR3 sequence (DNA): TGTGCCAGCAGTTCGACAGGAGCCAATGAAAAACTGTTTTTT.

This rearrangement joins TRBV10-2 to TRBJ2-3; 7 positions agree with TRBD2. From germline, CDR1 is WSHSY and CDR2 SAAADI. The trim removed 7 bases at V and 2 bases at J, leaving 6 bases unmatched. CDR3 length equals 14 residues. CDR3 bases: TGCGCCAGCACCGGGCTAGCGGCCACAGATACGCAGTATTTT. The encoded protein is CASTGLAATDTQYF.

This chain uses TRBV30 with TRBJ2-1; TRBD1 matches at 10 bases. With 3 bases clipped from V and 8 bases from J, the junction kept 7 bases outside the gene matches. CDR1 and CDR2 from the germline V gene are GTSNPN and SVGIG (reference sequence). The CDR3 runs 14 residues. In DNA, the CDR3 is TGTGCCTGGAGCAAGGACAGGGGGGAGGATGAGCAGTTCTTC. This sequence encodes CAWSKDRGEDEQFF.

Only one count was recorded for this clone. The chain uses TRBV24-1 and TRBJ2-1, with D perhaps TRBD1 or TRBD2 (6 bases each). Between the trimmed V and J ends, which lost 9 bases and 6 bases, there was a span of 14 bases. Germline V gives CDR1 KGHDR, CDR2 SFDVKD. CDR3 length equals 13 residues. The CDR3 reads CATGRGLVNEQFF. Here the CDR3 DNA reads TGTGCCACCGGTCGGGGGCTGGTCAATGAGCAGTTCTTC.

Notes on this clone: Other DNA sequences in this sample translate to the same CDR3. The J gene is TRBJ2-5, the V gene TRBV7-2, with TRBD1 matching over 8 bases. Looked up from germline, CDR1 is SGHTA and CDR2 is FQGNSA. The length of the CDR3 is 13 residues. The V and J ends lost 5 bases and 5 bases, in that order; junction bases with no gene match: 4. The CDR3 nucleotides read TGTGCCAGCAGCCGCGGACAGGGCGAGACCCAGTACTTC. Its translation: CASSRGQGETQYF.

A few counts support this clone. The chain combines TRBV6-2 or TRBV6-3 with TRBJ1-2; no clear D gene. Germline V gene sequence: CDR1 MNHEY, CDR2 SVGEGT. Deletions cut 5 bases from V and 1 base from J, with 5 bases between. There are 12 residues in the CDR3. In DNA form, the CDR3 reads TGTGCCAGCAGTCCGATTAACTATGGCTACACCTTC. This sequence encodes CASSPINYGYTF.